Listed here are 19 T cell receptor beta chains from one sample, sequenced in a study of blood T cell repertoires in COVID-19. Assay: immunoSEQ multiplex PCR; the TCRdb copy retains only in-frame clones and omits some. This sample yields 250,000 to 350,000 clones, of which around nine tenths are seen a single time; 10% to 12% belongs to the top ten. Sequenced: peripheral blood. The source is a woman aged 30 to 39 with COVID-19, enrolled during active disease.

The gene calls are TRBV11-1 and TRBJ2-1, with unresolved D. V lost 2 bases and J lost 0, with 8 bases in between. The CDR3 is 15 amino acids. Per germline, CDR1 SGHAT and CDR2 FQDESV (reference sequence). The CDR3 reads CASSLPPLSYNEQFF. DNA of the CDR3: TGTGCCAGCAGCTTACCTCCACTCTCCTACAATGAGCAGTTCTTC.

V is TRBV12-3 or TRBV12-4 and J is TRBJ1-2; 7 positions agree with TRBD1. With 7 bases clipped from V and 4 bases from J, the junction kept 6 bases outside the gene matches. The CDR3 contains 13 residues. The CDR3 here is CASTQGVFYGYTF. CDR3 coding DNA: TGTGCCAGCACCCAGGGGGTGTTCTATGGCTACACCTTC.

The gene calls are TRBV7-8 and TRBJ2-7; 7 bases fit TRBD2. The CDR3 length is 14 residues. Germline CDR1 SGHVS, CDR2 FQNEAQ. V was pared by 6 bases and J by 2 bases, with 7 bases of the junction left unmatched. The CDR3 DNA reads TGTGCCAGCAGTTTACTAGCGCCTACCTACGAGCAGTACTTC. Translation: CASSLLAPTYEQYF. Filled out from reference TRBV7-8 and TRBJ2-7, the complete variable domain reads GAGVSQSPRYKVAKRGQDVALRCDPISGHVSLFWYQQALGQGPEFLTYFQNEAQLDKSGLPSDRFFAERPEGSVSTLKIQRTQQEDSAVYLCASSLLAPTYEQYFGPGTRLTVT.

The chain couples TRBV7-6 to TRBJ2-1; a possible D gene is TRBD2 (6 bases). Trimming pared 1 base from V and 2 bases from J, leaving 9 bases between. Germline CDR1 is SGHVS and CDR2 is FNYEAQ. The CDR3 is made up of 15 amino acids. CDR3 amino acids: CASSLEGGPYNEQFF. The CDR3 bases are TGTGCCAGCAGCTTAGAAGGAGGGCCCTACAATGAGCAGTTCTTC.

This clone was counted a single time. Distinct nucleotide sequences in the sample also encode this CDR3. The rearrangement joins TRBV19 to TRBJ2-5, with 11 bases fitting TRBD1. The CDR3 extends over 14 amino acids. The germline V gene has CDR1 LNHDA and CDR2 SQIVND (reference sequence). Trimming at V came to 5 bases and at J to 5 bases, leaving 4 bases not matched to a gene. CDR3 bases: TGTGCCAGTAGTCTGGACAGGGGGCGTGAGACCCAGTACTTC. Amino acids: CASSLDRGRETQYF. The full variable domain, completed using reference TRBV19 and TRBJ2-5, is DGGITQSPKYLFRKEGQNVTLSCEQNLNHDAMYWYRQDPGQGLRLIYYSQIVNDFQKGDIAEGYSVSREKKESFPLTVTSAQKNPTAFYLCASSLDRGRETQYFGPGTRLLVL.

This sequence joins TRBV7-2 and TRBJ2-1; 16 nucleotides line up with TRBD2. This CDR3 is 19 amino acids long. The junction had 4 bases not matched to a gene; V was cut back by 2 bases and J by 0 bases. Germline V lookup: CDR1 SGHTA, CDR2 FQGNSA. CDR3 in amino acids: CASSLTGTSGRASYNEQFF. The CDR3 DNA follows: TGTGCCAGCAGCTTAACCGGGACTAGCGGGAGGGCCTCCTACAATGAGCAGTTCTTC. The complete variable domain, with remaining parts taken from reference TRBV7-2 and TRBJ2-1, reads GAGVSQSPSNKVTEKGKDVELRCDPISGHTALYWYRQSLGQGLEFLIYFQGNSAPDKSGLPSDRFSAERTGGSVSTLTIQRTQQEDSAVYLCASSLTGTSGRASYNEQFFGPGTRLTVL.

This clone has only one observation. The chain recombines TRBV30 with TRBJ1-2; no definite D call. This CDR3 comprises 11 residues. Germline V gene data show CDR1 as GTSNPN and CDR2 as SVGIG (reference sequence). Trimming stripped 3 bases from V and 8 bases from J, with 10 bases between. The CDR3 coding sequence is TGTGCCTGGAGACTGCCGCGGGGCTACACCTTC. It specifies CAWRLPRGYTF. Complete variable domain (other parts from reference TRBV30 and TRBJ1-2): SQTIHQWPATLVQPVGSPLSLECTVEGTSNPNLYWYRQAAGRGLQLLFYSVGIGQISSEVPQNLSASRPQDRQFILSSKKLLLSDSGFYLCAWRLPRGYTFGSGTRLTVV.

This clone has just a few counts. The chain is built from TRBV5-1 and TRBJ2-3, with D tentatively TRBD2 (5 bases). The CDR3 runs 15 residues. Trimming cost V 4 bases and J 5 bases, with 17 bases left between them. Germline V gene sequence: CDR1 SGHRS, CDR2 YFSETQ. The CDR3 DNA sequence: TGCGCCAGCAGCCAATCTCAAACGGGGAAAGATACGCAGTATTTT. As protein: CASSQSQTGKDTQYF.

This clone came up a few times. CDR3 protein: CASSEPYYSNQPQHF. The CDR3 region has the DNA TGTGCCAGCAGTGAACCGTATTATAGCAATCAGCCCCAGCATTTT. This chain links TRBV2 with TRBJ1-5; D not certain. Between the trimmed V and J ends, which lost 2 bases and 0 bases, there was a span of 8 bases. The CDR3 contains 15 residues. CDR1 and CDR2 (germline): SNHLY, FYNNEI.

This rearrangement joins TRBV7-9 to TRBJ2-2; TRBD1 is a possible D gene (6 bases). CDR1 is SEHNR, CDR2 FQNEAQ, per germline (reference sequence). V gave up 6 bases and J gave up 5 bases, with 16 bases separating them. The CDR3 extends over 15 amino acids. In DNA, the CDR3 is TGTGCCAGCAGAACCGGGACAAGCAAGACCGGGGAGCTGTTTTTT. It is translated as CASRTGTSKTGELFF.

The chain is built from TRBV15 and TRBJ1-6; 7 bases match TRBD1. The V gene end was trimmed by 3 bases and the J gene end by 7 bases; junction bases not matched to a gene: 6. This CDR3 comprises 15 residues. CDR1 and CDR2 from the germline V gene are LNHNV and YYDKDF (reference sequence). The CDR3 loop is CATSREGQFNSPLHF. In DNA form, the CDR3 reads TGTGCCACCAGCAGGGAGGGACAGTTCAATTCACCCCTCCACTTT.

The V and J genes are TRBV7-9 and TRBJ2-2; tentatively, D is TRBD2 (5 bases). The CDR3 length is 14 residues. The V end was cut by 5 bases, the J end by 6 bases, with 13 bases between. CDR1 and CDR2 (germline): SEHNR, FQNEAQ (reference sequence). For the CDR3, the DNA is TGTGCCAGCAGCAGCGGCGCCCAGGCCGGGGAGCTGTTTTTT. It translates to CASSSGAQAGELFF.

CDR3 DNA: TGTGCCTGGAGTACTTACGACAGGGGGGGCGAAAAACTGTTTTTT. Protein product: CAWSTYDRGGEKLFF. The V call is TRBV30, the J call TRBJ1-4; 9 nucleotides line up with TRBD1. Unmatched junction bases numbered 9, after V lost 2 bases and J lost 8 bases. Germline assignment: CDR1 GTSNPN and CDR2 SVGIG (reference sequence). The CDR3 runs 15 residues.

Comments on this clone: Compared with germline, one end of the junction differs, possibly owing to a read error. The chain combines TRBV28 with TRBJ1-5; no clear D. This CDR3 has 13 amino acids. Germline V gives CDR1 MDHEN, CDR2 SYDVKM. CDR3 DNA: TGTGCCAGCTCGGCGGGTCCAAATCCGCCCCAGCATTTT. It specifies CASSAGPNPPQHF.

The chain employs TRBV5-4 and TRBJ2-7, with 11 bases aligning to TRBD1. Trimming removed 3 bases from V and 4 bases from J; junction bases left unmatched: 6. This CDR3 is built from 15 residues. In germline, CDR1 is SGHNT, CDR2 YYREEE (reference sequence). The CDR3 region is CASSSPGTGGYEQYF. The CDR3 region has the DNA TGTGCCAGCAGCTCCCCCGGGACAGGGGGATACGAGCAGTACTTC.

The genes are TRBV28 and TRBJ1-2, with 8 bases identical to TRBD1. V trimming: 4 bases; J trimming: 0 bases; junction bases outside the gene matches: 7. CDR1 is MDHEN, CDR2 SYDVKM, per germline. The CDR3 spans 16 residues. For the CDR3, the DNA is TGTGCCAGCAGTTCGACAGGGGATTCTACTAACTATGGCTACACCTTC. It yields the protein CASSSTGDSTNYGYTF.

This chain joins TRBV30 and TRBJ1-5; D ambiguous. V gave up 3 bases and J gave up 2 bases, with 17 bases separating them. The CDR3 is 16 amino acids. Looked up from germline, CDR1 is GTSNPN and CDR2 is SVGIG (reference sequence). The CDR3 is CAWSVSAGSGNQPQHF. The CDR3 DNA follows: TGTGCCTGGAGCGTATCAGCGGGTTCGGGCAATCAGCCCCAGCATTTT.

The rearrangement links TRBV5-1 to TRBJ1-1; D ambiguous. The V and J ends lost 0 bases and 1 base respectively, with 4 bases between them. This CDR3 region has 13 residues. The germline gives CDR1 SGHRS, CDR2 YFSETQ. The CDR3 sequence: CASSLEPNTEAFF. CDR3 nucleotides: TGCGCCAGCAGCTTGGAGCCGAACACTGAAGCTTTCTTT.

This chain joins TRBV10-3 and TRBJ2-2, with D perhaps matching TRBD1 (5 bases). This CDR3 contains 17 residues. The ends were cut back, 3 bases at V and 0 bases at J, with 14 bases in the middle. Germline loops: CDR1 ENHRY, CDR2 SYGVKD. CDR3: CAISDPPQGANTGELFF. For the CDR3, the DNA is TGTGCCATCAGTGATCCCCCGCAGGGCGCGAACACCGGGGAGCTGTTTTTT.